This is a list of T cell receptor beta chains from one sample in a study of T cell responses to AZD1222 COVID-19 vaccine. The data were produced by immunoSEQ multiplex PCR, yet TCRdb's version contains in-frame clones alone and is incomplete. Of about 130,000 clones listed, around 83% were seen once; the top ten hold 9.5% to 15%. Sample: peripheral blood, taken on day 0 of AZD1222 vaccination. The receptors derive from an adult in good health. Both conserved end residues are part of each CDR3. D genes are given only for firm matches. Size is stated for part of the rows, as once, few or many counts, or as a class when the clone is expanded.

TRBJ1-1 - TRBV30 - TGTGCCTGGAGTCGGACAGTGAACACTGAAGCTTTCTTT CAWSRTVNTEAFF
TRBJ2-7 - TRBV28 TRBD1 TGTGCCAGCAGTTTCGACAGGGGGAAAAGCTCCTACGAGCAGTACTTC CASSFDRGKSSYEQYF
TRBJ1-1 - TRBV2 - TGTGCCAGCAGTGTCCGAGTTACTGAAGCTTTCTTT CASSVRVTEAFF
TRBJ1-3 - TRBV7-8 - TGTGCCAGCAGCCTTGAAGGAACAGGCCGCTCTGGAAACACCATATATTTT CASSLEGTGRSGNTIYF
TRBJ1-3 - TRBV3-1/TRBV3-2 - TGTGCCAGCAGCCAAGACAGGTACTCTGGAAACACCATATATTTT CASSQDRYSGNTIYF
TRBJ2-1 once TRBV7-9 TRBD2 TGTGCCAGCAGCCTCAGACAGGGACTAGCGGGAGAAAATGAGCAGTTCTTC CASSLRQGLAGENEQFF
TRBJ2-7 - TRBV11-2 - TGTGCCAGCAGCTTAGATTTAGGGGAGCGGCAGTACTTC CASSLDLGERQYF
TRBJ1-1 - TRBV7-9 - TGTGCCAGCAGCTTGGGGCAATTGGACACTGAAGCTTTCTTT CASSLGQLDTEAFF
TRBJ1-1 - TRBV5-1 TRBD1 TGCGCCAGCAGCTGGGGGGGACAGCTAAACACTGAAGCTTTCTTT CASSWGGQLNTEAFF
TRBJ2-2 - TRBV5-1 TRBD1 TGCGCCAGCAGCTTACAGGGGAGCCCGAACACCGGGGAGCTGTTTTTT CASSLQGSPNTGELFF
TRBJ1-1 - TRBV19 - TGTGCCAGTATCAGACAACCTGAAGCTTTCTTT CASIRQPEAFF
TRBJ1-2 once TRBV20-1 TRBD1 TGCAGTGCTAGTTACAGGGGGTATGGCTACACCTTC CSASYRGYGYTF
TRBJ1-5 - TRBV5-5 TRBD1 TGTGCCAGCAGCCGGACAGGGGGCAACAATCAGCCCCAGCATTTT CASSRTGGNNQPQHF
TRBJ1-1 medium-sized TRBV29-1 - TGCAGCGTTTCGACAGAAAAGACTGAAGCTTTCTTT CSVSTEKTEAFF
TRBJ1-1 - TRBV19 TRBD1 TGTGCCAGTAGTTTGAGCCGGGACAGGCAACTTGAAGCTTTCTTT CASSLSRDRQLEAFF
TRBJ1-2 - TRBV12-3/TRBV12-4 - TGTGCCAGCAGTACAGGGTTAGACTATGGCTACACCTTC CASSTGLDYGYTF
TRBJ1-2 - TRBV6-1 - TGTGCCAGCAGTGAAGCCCCCCTAACAGGGAACTATGGCTACACCTTC CASSEAPLTGNYGYTF
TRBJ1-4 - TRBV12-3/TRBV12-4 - TGTGCCAGCAAACAGGGTGGTGGTGAAAAACTGTTTTTT CASKQGGGEKLFF
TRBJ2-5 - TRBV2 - TGTGCCAGCAGTGGGGAGGAGTTTGGGGGAGAGACCCAGTACTTC CASSGEEFGGETQYF
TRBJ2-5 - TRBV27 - TGTGCCAGCAGTGTACAGATTCAAGAGACCCAGTACTTC CASSVQIQETQYF
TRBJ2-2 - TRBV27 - TGTGCCAGCAGTTTATGGCCCGGACGGGAGCTGTTTTTT CASSLWPGRELFF
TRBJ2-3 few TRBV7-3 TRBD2 TGTGCCAGCAGCCAGCGCGGGGGGCGCACAGATACGCAGTATTTT CASSQRGGRTDTQYF
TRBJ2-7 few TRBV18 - TGTGCCAGCTCACCCGGACCCTACGAGCAGTACTTC CASSPGPYEQYF
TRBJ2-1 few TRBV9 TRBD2 TGTGCCAGCAGCGTTGAAGCGGGAGTAGATGAGCAGTTCTTC CASSVEAGVDEQFF
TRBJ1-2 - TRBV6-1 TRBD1 TGTGCCAGCATCGGACAGGACTATGGCTACACCTTC CASIGQDYGYTF
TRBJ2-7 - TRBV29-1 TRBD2 TGCAGCGTTGTCGGGTTGGCTAGCGGGAGTCCCGACGAGCAGTACTTC CSVVGLASGSPDEQYF
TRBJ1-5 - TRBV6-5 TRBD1 TGTGCCAGCAGGGTAGACAGGGGGTCTGGTCAGCCCCAGCATTTT CASRVDRGSGQPQHF
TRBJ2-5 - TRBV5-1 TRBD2 TGCGCCAGCGGCGGCGCGGGAGGCCGGGAGACCCAGTACTTC CASGGAGGRETQYF
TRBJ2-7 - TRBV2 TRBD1 TGTGCCAGCAGCGGGGCAGGGGGCTACGAGCAGTACTTC CASSGAGGYEQYF
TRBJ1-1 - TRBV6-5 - TGTGCCAGCAGTCTTGACAGGCAATTCACTGAAGCTTTCTTT CASSLDRQFTEAFF
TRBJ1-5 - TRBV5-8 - TGTGCCAGCAGCTTGGCAGGGAGGAATGGCAATCAGCCCCAGCATTTT CASSLAGRNGNQPQHF
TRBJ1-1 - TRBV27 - TGTGCCAGCAGTTCCCTGGCAGGGAAGACTGAAGCTTTCTTT CASSSLAGKTEAFF
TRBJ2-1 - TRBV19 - TGTGCCAGTAGTGGAGCCGGGGACGAGCAGTTCTTC CASSGAGDEQFF
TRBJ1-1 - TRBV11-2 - TGTGCCAGCAGCCCTAGGTTGGGGGGGGAGACTGAAGCTTTCTTT CASSPRLGGETEAFF
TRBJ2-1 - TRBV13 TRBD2 TGTGCCAGCAGCTACGAGCCTAGCGGGGGGGGATACAATGAGCAGTTCTTC CASSYEPSGGGYNEQFF
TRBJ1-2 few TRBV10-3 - TGTGCCATCAGGGACGAGAGGGTAGACGGCTACACCTTC CAIRDERVDGYTF